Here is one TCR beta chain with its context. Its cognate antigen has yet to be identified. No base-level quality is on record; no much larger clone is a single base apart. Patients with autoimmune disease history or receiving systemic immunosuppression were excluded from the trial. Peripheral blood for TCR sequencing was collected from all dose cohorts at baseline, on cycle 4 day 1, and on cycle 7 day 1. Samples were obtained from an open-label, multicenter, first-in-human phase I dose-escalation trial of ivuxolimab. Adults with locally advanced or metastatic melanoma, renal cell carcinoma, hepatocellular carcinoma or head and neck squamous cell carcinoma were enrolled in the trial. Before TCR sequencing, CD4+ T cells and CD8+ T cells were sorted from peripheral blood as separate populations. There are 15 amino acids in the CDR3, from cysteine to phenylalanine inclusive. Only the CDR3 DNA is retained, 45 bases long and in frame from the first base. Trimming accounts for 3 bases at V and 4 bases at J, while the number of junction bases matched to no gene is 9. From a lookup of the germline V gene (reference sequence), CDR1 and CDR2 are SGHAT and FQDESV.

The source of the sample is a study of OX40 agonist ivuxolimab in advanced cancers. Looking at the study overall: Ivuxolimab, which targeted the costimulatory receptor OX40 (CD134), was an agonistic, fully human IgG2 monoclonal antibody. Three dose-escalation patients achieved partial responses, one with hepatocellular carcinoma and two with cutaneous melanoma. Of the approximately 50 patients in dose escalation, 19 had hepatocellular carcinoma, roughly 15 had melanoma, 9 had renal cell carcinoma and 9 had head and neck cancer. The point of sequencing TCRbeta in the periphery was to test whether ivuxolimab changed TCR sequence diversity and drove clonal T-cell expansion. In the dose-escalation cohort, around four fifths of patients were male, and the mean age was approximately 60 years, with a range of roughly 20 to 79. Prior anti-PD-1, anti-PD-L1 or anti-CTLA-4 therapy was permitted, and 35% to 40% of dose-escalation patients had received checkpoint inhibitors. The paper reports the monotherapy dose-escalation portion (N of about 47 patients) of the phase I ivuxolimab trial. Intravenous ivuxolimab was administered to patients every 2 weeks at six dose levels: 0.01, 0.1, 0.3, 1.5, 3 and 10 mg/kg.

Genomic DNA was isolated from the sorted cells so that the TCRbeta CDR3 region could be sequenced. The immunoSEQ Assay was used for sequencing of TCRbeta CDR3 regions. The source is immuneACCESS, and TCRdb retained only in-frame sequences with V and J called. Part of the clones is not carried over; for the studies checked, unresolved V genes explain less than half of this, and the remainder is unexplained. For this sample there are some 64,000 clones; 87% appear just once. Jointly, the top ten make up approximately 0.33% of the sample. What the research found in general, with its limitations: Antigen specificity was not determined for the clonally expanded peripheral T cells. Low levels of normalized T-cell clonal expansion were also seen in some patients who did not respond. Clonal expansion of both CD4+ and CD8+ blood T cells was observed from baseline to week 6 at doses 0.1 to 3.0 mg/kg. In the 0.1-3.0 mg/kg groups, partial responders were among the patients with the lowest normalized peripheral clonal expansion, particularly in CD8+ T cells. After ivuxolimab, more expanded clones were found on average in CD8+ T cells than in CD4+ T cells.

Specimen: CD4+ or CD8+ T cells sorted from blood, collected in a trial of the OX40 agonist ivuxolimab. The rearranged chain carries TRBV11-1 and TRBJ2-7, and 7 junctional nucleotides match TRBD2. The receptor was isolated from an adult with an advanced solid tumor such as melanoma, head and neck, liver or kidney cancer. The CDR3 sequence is CASSFESGVRYEQYF. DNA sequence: TGTGCCAGCAGCTTTGAGAGCGGGGTACGTTACGAGCAGTACTTC.